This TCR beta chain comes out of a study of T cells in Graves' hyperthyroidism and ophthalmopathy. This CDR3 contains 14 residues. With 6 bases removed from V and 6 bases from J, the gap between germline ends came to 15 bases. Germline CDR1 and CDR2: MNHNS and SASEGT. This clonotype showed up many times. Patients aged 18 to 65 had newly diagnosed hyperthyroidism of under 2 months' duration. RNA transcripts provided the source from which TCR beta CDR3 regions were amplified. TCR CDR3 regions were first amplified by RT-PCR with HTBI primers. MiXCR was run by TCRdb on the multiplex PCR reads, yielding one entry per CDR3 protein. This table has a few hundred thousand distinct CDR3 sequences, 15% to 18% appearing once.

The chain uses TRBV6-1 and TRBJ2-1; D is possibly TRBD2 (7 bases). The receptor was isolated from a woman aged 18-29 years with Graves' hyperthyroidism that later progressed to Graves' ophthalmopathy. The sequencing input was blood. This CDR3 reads CASSRGGEANEQFF. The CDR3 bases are TGTGCCAGCAGCCGAGGGGGGGAGGCCAATGAGCAGTTCTTC.